The 27 T cell receptor beta chains given below trace back to one sample, sequenced in a study of monozygotic twins with inflammatory bowel disease. TCRdb reanalyzed the 5' RACE reads and collapses them to one entry per CDR3 protein, without DNA. The listing contains some 440,000 distinct CDR3 sequences. What was sequenced was blood. These receptor sequences come from a human donor with ulcerative colitis or Crohn's disease, or a healthy co-twin of an affected twin (not recorded which).

V is TRBV7-7 and J is TRBJ2-1; the D call from TCRdb, TRBD2, cannot be confirmed without DNA. CDR3 length equals 14 residues. CDR1 and CDR2 (germline): SSHAT, FNYEAQ (reference sequence). The CDR3 sequence is CASSSAAGSSEQFF.

CDR3 in amino acids: CSASAGGQETQYF. The chain has TRBV20-1 and TRBJ2-5; TCRdb designates TRBD2, a call that cannot be tested without DNA. The CDR3 extends over 13 amino acids. Germline values: CDR1 DFQATT, CDR2 SNEGSKA (reference sequence).

V usage is TRBV5-1 and J usage is TRBJ1-1. Germline V gene data show CDR1 as SGHRS and CDR2 as YFSETQ. CDR3 length equals 15 residues. The CDR3 sequence is CASSPYGGPNTEAFF.

The V call is TRBV6-6, the J call TRBJ1-1. Germline V lookup: CDR1 MNHNY, CDR2 SVGAGI (reference sequence). This CDR3 spans 13 amino acids. The CDR3 is CASSYLDSSEAFF.

The chain couples TRBV7-8 to TRBJ2-5; TCRdb indicates TRBD1, and absent DNA this call remains unverified. CDR1 is SGHVS, CDR2 FQNEAQ, per germline. The length of the CDR3 is 16 residues. The CDR3 loop is CASSLAPRGAPETQYF.

The V and J genes are TRBV19 and TRBJ2-1; the D call of TRBD1 rests on TCRdb alone, since no DNA is present to check it. This CDR3 spans 13 amino acids. Germline lookup yields CDR1 LNHDA and CDR2 SQIVND (reference sequence). The CDR3 protein is CASSPGQGTEQFF.

The chain recombines TRBV6-2 or TRBV6-3 with TRBJ1-3. The germline gives CDR1 MNHEY, CDR2 SVGEGT. This CDR3 contains 14 residues. CDR3 in amino acids: CASSYDGSGNTIYF.

The J gene is TRBJ2-7, the V gene TRBV6-6; TCRdb lists TRBD1, though no DNA is available to test this call. The length of the CDR3 is 13 residues. Germline V lookup: CDR1 MNHNY, CDR2 SVGAGI (reference sequence). The CDR3 is CASREGTPYEQYF.

V usage is TRBV3-1 and J usage is TRBJ2-5; TCRdb's assignment of TRBD2 cannot be checked, as there is no DNA. The CDR3 totals 19 residues. Germline CDR1 is LGHDT and CDR2 is YNNKEL (reference sequence). The chain's CDR3 is CASSQESLTGTTSQETQYF.

The V and J genes are TRBV3-1 and TRBJ1-2. Germline CDR1 reads LGHDT; CDR2 reads YNNKEL (reference sequence). The CDR3 sequence is 12 residues long. CDR3 loop: CASSQGGSGYTF. The entire variable domain, with the rest obtained from reference TRBV3-1 and TRBJ1-2, is as follows: DTAVSQTPKYLVTQMGNDKSIKCEQNLGHDTMYWYKQDSKKFLKIMFSYNNKELIINETVPNRFSPKSPDKAHLNLHINSLELGDSAVYFCASSQGGSGYTFGSGTRLTVV.

This chain links TRBV5-1 with TRBJ2-1; no DNA is available, so the TRBD1 call from TCRdb remains unchecked. CDR1 SGHRS and CDR2 YFSETQ come from the germline V gene. This CDR3 is 16 amino acids long. The chain's CDR3 is CASSSGQGASYNEQFF.

The CDR3 reads CASSPDRAQLFF. The chain carries TRBV11-2 and TRBJ2-2; the TCRdb call, TRBD1, lacks DNA for checking. This CDR3 has 12 amino acids. Germline V lookup: CDR1 SGHAT, CDR2 FQNNGV.

The chain carries TRBV21-1 and TRBJ1-1; the D gene TCRdb calls, TRBD1, cannot be checked with no DNA. TRBV21-1 is a pseudogene segment. The CDR3 loop spans 16 amino acids. The CDR3: CASSTTDRGEATEAFF.

CDR3 in amino acids: CSATTSGGNAGELFF. The V gene is TRBV20-1, the J gene TRBJ2-2; TCRdb returns TRBD2, unconfirmable since there is no DNA. There are 15 residues in the CDR3. The germline V gene encodes CDR1 DFQATT and CDR2 SNEGSKA (reference sequence).

V usage is TRBV10-3 and J usage is TRBJ2-3. CDR3 length equals 12 residues. Germline V gene lookup returns CDR1 ENHRY and CDR2 SYGVKD. CDR3 protein: CAISESMDTQYF.

The chain employs TRBV11-2 and TRBJ2-5; TCRdb returns TRBD1, unconfirmable since there is no DNA. CDR1 is SGHAT, CDR2 FQNNGV, per germline. This CDR3 is built from 14 residues. The CDR3: CASSSTGIQETQYF.

The rearrangement uses TRBV7-2 and TRBJ2-1; as DNA is missing, the TRBD1 call by TCRdb cannot be tested. Germline lookup yields CDR1 SGHTA and CDR2 FQGNSA. CDR3 length: 13 residues. CDR3 residues: CASSFEQAFEQFF.

The V gene is TRBV6-5, the J gene TRBJ1-2; with no DNA, the TCRdb D assignment of TRBD1 cannot be verified. CDR1 and CDR2 from the germline V gene are MNHEY and SVGAGI. The length of the CDR3 is 12 residues. This chain's CDR3 is CASRGTGYGYTF.

This rearrangement joins TRBV19 to TRBJ1-1; TCRdb's assignment of TRBD1 cannot be checked, as there is no DNA. Germline CDR1 and CDR2: LNHDA and SQIVND (reference sequence). The CDR3 is 13 amino acids. CDR3 in amino acids: CASNQGAKTEAFF.

This CDR3 reads CASSSRDSGEYF. The gene calls are TRBV12-3 or TRBV12-4 and TRBJ2-3; with no DNA, the TCRdb D assignment of TRBD1 cannot be verified. This CDR3 contains 12 residues.

The chain combines TRBV20-1 with TRBJ2-1; TCRdb proposes TRBD1, but this gene call is untestable without DNA. Germline CDR1 reads DFQATT; CDR2 reads SNEGSKA (reference sequence). CDR3 length: 11 residues. The CDR3 region is CRIETPYEQFF.

The genes are TRBV29-1 and TRBJ2-7. This CDR3 has 13 residues. From germline, CDR1 is SQVTM and CDR2 ANQGSEA. CDR3: CSVEEEQSYEQYF.

This sequence joins TRBV4-2 and TRBJ1-5. Germline CDR1 is LGHNA and CDR2 is YNFKEQ. This CDR3 contains 15 residues. The CDR3 loop reads CASSQDEGPNQPQHF.

This sequence joins TRBV15 and TRBJ1-3; TCRdb picks TRBD1, but there is no DNA to check that call. Germline loops: CDR1 LNHNV, CDR2 YYDKDF (reference sequence). The CDR3 runs to 17 residues. This CDR3 is CATSRGDRDPFGNTIYF.

The chain carries TRBV28 and TRBJ2-6. Germline-derived CDR1 and CDR2 are MDHEN and SYDVKM. The CDR3 is 16 residues long. The CDR3 loop is CASSPGETSGANVLTF.

This chain connects TRBV7-2 to TRBJ2-3. The CDR3 is 16 residues long. CDR1 SGHTA and CDR2 FQGNSA come from the germline V gene. Here the CDR3 reads CASSLAGQGISDTQYF.

The chain carries TRBV30 and TRBJ1-5; TCRdb picks TRBD1, but there is no DNA to check that call. Germline-derived CDR1 and CDR2 are GTSNPN and SVGIG (reference sequence). The CDR3 has 16 residues. The CDR3 loop is CAWTSGVGASNQPQHF.